The text below deals with one T cell receptor beta chain. The CDR3 consists of 14 residues. Germline trimming cut 6 bases from V and 2 bases from J; bases unmatched to any gene: 7. This sample is part of a study of identical twins. Each cDNA held unique molecular identifiers, and template switching gave it a universal primer site. TCRdb independently ran MiXCR on the 5' RACE reads; one entry per CDR3 protein. The table has around 340,000 distinct CDR3 sequences, more than 9% seen once. This sample also appeared in a second study, on yellow fever vaccine responses in identical twins.

The sequenced material came from CD8+ T cells sorted from blood. The receptor comes from a woman younger than 35 in good health. This chain connects TRBV12-3 or TRBV12-4 to TRBJ2-7; TRBD1 aligns across 7 bases. The CDR3 DNA is TGTGCCAGCAGCACCGCCGGACAGGCCTACGAGCAGTACTTC. Its translation is CASSTAGQAYEQYF.